This TCR beta chain is from a study of identical twins. Each CDR3 protein gets one entry after TCRdb re-called the 5' RACE reads with MiXCR. The data show around 1.7 million distinct CDR3 sequences, 32% seen once. CDR1 and CDR2 (germline): MGHRA, YSYEKL. The CDR3 loop spans 18 amino acids. The V and J ends lost 1 base and 4 bases respectively, with 20 bases between them. This sequence originates from a newborn girl in good health. Sequenced sample: cord blood. V is TRBV4-1 and J is TRBJ2-1; D is possibly TRBD2 (6 bases). CDR3: CASSQVGLRDFTYNEQFF. In DNA form, the CDR3 reads TGCGCCAGCAGCCAAGTCGGCCTCCGGGACTTTACTTACAATGAGCAGTTCTTC.